One sample yielded the 25 T cell receptor beta chains listed below, sequenced in a study of blood T cell repertoires in COVID-19. Measured with immunoSEQ multiplex PCR; TCRdb has only the in-frame clones, and not every one. Seen here are about 100,000 clones, 65% to 85% observed once, and the top ten hold roughly 2.1%. The sample comprised peripheral blood. The source of these receptors is a man in his 70s with active or convalescent COVID-19.

The CDR3 DNA sequence: TGTGCCAGCAGCTTCGCCCCCGGAGGAGGAAACACCATATATTTT. Translating it yields CASSFAPGGGNTIYF. V and J are TRBV7-2 and TRBJ1-3; D unresolved. This CDR3 region has 15 residues. Germline CDR1 and CDR2: SGHTA and FQGNSA. V lost 3 bases and J lost 4, with 13 bases in between.

The chain employs TRBV7-8 and TRBJ1-1; D may be TRBD1 (5 bases). Between the trimmed V and J ends, which lost 4 bases and 1 base, there was a span of 16 bases. Germline values: CDR1 SGHVS, CDR2 FQNEAQ. The CDR3 has 16 amino acids. The CDR3 reads CASSSPGGVSNTEAFF. In nucleotides, the CDR3 is TGTGCCAGCAGCTCCCCGGGGGGTGTGTCGAACACTGAAGCTTTCTTT.

The chain is built from TRBV27 and TRBJ2-3; D might be TRBD2 (6 bases). V lost 3 bases and J 14 bases, leaving 15 bases between the germline ends. The CDR3 loop spans 12 amino acids. Looked up from germline, CDR1 is MNHEY and CDR2 is SMNVEV (reference sequence). The CDR3 DNA reads TGTGCCAGCAGTTTGAACGGGGGTCATGGGTATTTT. Its translation is CASSLNGGHGYF.

This chain connects TRBV4-2 to TRBJ2-1; TRBD2 is a possible D gene (6 bases). V was clipped by 4 bases and J by 2 bases, with 9 bases between them. There are 14 residues in the CDR3. The germline CDR1 and CDR2 sequences are LGHNA and YNFKEQ. The CDR3 nucleotides are TGTGCCAGCAGCCGGCGGGATACCTACAATGAGCAGTTCTTC. Translating it yields CASSRRDTYNEQFF.

The chain couples TRBV7-9 to TRBJ2-5, with TRBD1 matching 11 bases. Germline V lookup: CDR1 SEHNR, CDR2 FQNEAQ (reference sequence). This CDR3 is 18 amino acids long. Trimming cost V 5 bases and J 2 bases; bases outside gene matches: 13. CDR3 sequence reads: CASSPQLPGQGGQETQYF. DNA of the CDR3: TGTGCCAGCAGCCCTCAGTTGCCGGGACAGGGGGGTCAAGAGACCCAGTACTTC.

The chain employs TRBV16 and TRBJ1-2; D may be TRBD1 (6 bases). Trimming left V 2 bases short and J 8 bases short, with 12 bases between. Germline values: CDR1 KGHSY, CDR2 FQNENV. The CDR3 has 13 residues. The CDR3 region is CASSQVQGEGYTF. The DNA of the CDR3 is TGTGCCAGCAGCCAAGTACAGGGTGAAGGCTACACCTTC.

The chain uses TRBV6-6 and TRBJ1-5; TRBD1 is a possible D gene (6 bases). The CDR3 contains 15 residues. Germline-derived CDR1 and CDR2 are MNHNY and SVGAGI (reference sequence). With 2 bases removed from V and 6 bases from J, the gap between germline ends came to 14 bases. The CDR3 loop reads CASSYGGEGGQPQHF. The DNA for the CDR3 is TGTGCCAGCAGTTACGGGGGAGAAGGGGGTCAGCCCCAGCATTTT.

J is TRBJ2-1 and V is TRBV4-2, with D perhaps TRBD1 (5 bases). The CDR3 is 18 residues long. Trimming stripped 0 bases from V and 2 bases from J, with 17 bases between. Germline V gene sequence: CDR1 LGHNA, CDR2 YNFKEQ. The CDR3 protein is CASSQELRVGQTYNEQFF. The CDR3 nucleotides read TGTGCCAGCAGCCAAGAGCTCCGTGTGGGGCAAACCTACAATGAGCAGTTCTTC.

This CDR3 is CASSWNRERYEQYF. CDR3 sequence (DNA): TGTGCCAGCAGCTGGAACAGGGAGCGCTACGAGCAGTACTTC. The gene calls are TRBV7-8 and TRBJ2-7; D is possibly TRBD1 (6 bases). Germline-derived CDR1 and CDR2 are SGHVS and FQNEAQ. The CDR3 loop spans 14 amino acids. Trimming removed 4 bases from V and 3 bases from J, with 13 bases in between.

This clone is a singleton in its sample. J is TRBJ2-7 and V is TRBV18; 7 nucleotides match TRBD2. CDR1 and CDR2 from the germline V gene are KGHSH and LQKENI. The trim removed 2 bases at V and 6 bases at J, leaving 1 base unmatched. The CDR3 extends over 12 amino acids. The CDR3 nucleotides read TGTGCCAGCTCACCAGGGGAGGGCGAGCAGTACTTC. Its protein product is CASSPGEGEQYF.

This clone has just one count. The gene calls are TRBV5-6 and TRBJ1-1; D is unresolved. Germline V gene lookup returns CDR1 SGHDT and CDR2 YYEEEE. The V and J ends lost 1 base and 6 bases respectively, with 13 bases between them. The CDR3 runs to 14 residues. CDR3 sequence (DNA): TGTGCCAGCAGCTTGTACGGGGAGACGGCTGAAGCTTTCTTT. As protein: CASSLYGETAEAFF.

V and J are TRBV28 and TRBJ2-1, with a tentative D call TRBD2 (6 bases). The CDR3 sequence is 11 residues long. V lost 8 bases to trimming and J lost 9 bases, with 11 bases between them. Germline assignment: CDR1 MDHEN and CDR2 SYDVKM. CDR3 sequence reads: CASPRGGEQFF. CDR3 in DNA: TGTGCCAGCCCCCGGGGAGGTGAGCAGTTCTTC. Full variable domain (outside the CDR3, taken from reference TRBV28 and TRBJ2-1): DVKVTQSSRYLVKRTGEKVFLECVQDMDHENMFWYRQDPGLGLRLIYFSYDVKMKEKGDIPEGYSVSREKKERFSLILESASTNQTSMYLCASPRGGEQFFGPGTRLTVL.

The chain is built from TRBV9 and TRBJ1-6, with a possible D match to TRBD1 (6 bases). Germline lookup yields CDR1 SGDLS and CDR2 YYNGEE. The CDR3 has 15 residues. V lost 4 bases and J 10 bases, leaving 18 bases between the germline ends. The CDR3 is CASSSGTLGISPLHF. The CDR3 DNA follows: TGTGCCAGCAGCTCCGGGACACTTGGGATATCACCCCTCCACTTT.

This chain joins TRBV6-5 and TRBJ1-1; the match to TRBD1 covers 8 bases. The V gene's germline CDR1 is MNHEY and CDR2 SVGAGI. This CDR3 is built from 13 residues. V dropped 10 bases and J dropped 9; count of bases not matched to a gene: 13. The CDR3 is CATHINQGAKAFF. CDR3 coding DNA: TGTGCCACCCACATAAACCAGGGGGCAAAAGCTTTCTTT.

This clone has only a few counts. This chain's CDR3 is CSVRRGMNTGELFF. CDR3 sequence (DNA): TGCAGCGTTCGGCGGGGGATGAACACCGGGGAGCTGTTTTTT. The rearrangement uses TRBV29-1 and TRBJ2-2; TRBD2 matches 7 bases. CDR1 is SQVTM and CDR2 is ANQGSEA in the germline V gene. The CDR3 length is 14 residues. V dropped 5 bases and J dropped 1; count of bases not matched to a gene: 4.

The chain combines TRBV5-5 with TRBJ2-1; 12 bases align to TRBD2. The CDR3 has 15 residues. CDR1 is SGHKS, CDR2 YYEKEE, per germline (reference sequence). The trim removed 7 bases at V and 6 bases at J, leaving 8 bases unmatched. CDR3 amino acids: CASEYLAGGPNEQFF. The CDR3 DNA follows: TGTGCCAGCGAGTACCTAGCGGGGGGGCCCAATGAGCAGTTCTTC.

V and J are TRBV6-5 and TRBJ2-3, with 9 nucleotides matching TRBD2. The CDR3 consists of 16 residues. The germline CDR1 and CDR2 sequences are MNHEY and SVGAGI. Unmatched junction bases numbered 7, after V lost 0 bases and J lost 6 bases. The CDR3 reads CASSYSGPGLADTQYF. CDR3 nucleotides: TGTGCCAGCAGTTACTCGGGACCAGGACTAGCGGATACGCAGTATTTT.

This clone occurred a few times. The rearrangement links TRBV5-1 to TRBJ2-2, with D possibly matching TRBD1 (6 bases). The V gene's germline CDR1 is SGHRS and CDR2 YFSETQ. Trimming stripped 0 bases from V and 4 bases from J, with 16 bases between. This CDR3 comprises 17 residues. CDR3 in amino acids: CASSLAEGTLSTGELFF. CDR3 coding DNA: TGCGCCAGCAGCTTGGCCGAGGGGACACTATCCACCGGGGAGCTGTTTTTT.

This chain connects TRBV7-2 to TRBJ1-4, with TRBD1 as a possible D gene (6 bases). V gave up 5 bases and J gave up 3 bases, with 10 bases separating them. CDR3 size: 14 residues. The germline V gene has CDR1 SGHTA and CDR2 FQGNSA. The CDR3: CASSPDRSNEKLFF. CDR3 coding DNA: TGTGCCAGCAGCCCAGACAGGTCTAATGAAAAACTGTTTTTT.

The genes are TRBV5-1 and TRBJ2-7; 10 bases agree with TRBD1. The CDR3 length is 16 residues. V gave up 0 bases and J gave up 4 bases; unmatched junction bases: 7. In germline, CDR1 is SGHRS, CDR2 YFSETQ. CDR3 amino acids: CASSLGDRGHGYEQYF. The CDR3 DNA sequence: TGCGCCAGCAGCTTGGGGGACAGGGGACATGGATACGAGCAGTACTTC.

V gene TRBV28 combines with J gene TRBJ1-4; TRBD1 matches at 7 bases. The trim removed 2 bases at V and 3 bases at J, leaving 9 bases unmatched. The CDR3 is made up of 17 amino acids. Per germline, CDR1 MDHEN and CDR2 SYDVKM. The DNA for the CDR3 is TGTGCCAGCAGTTTACCCCCTGGACAGGCAGCTAATGAAAAACTGTTTTTT. Protein sequence: CASSLPPGQAANEKLFF.

Written as DNA, the CDR3 is TGTGCCAGCAGTTACCGGGACAGTACCTACGAGCAGTACTTC. It specifies CASSYRDSTYEQYF. The chain is built from TRBV27 and TRBJ2-7; 7 nucleotides line up with TRBD1. Germline V lookup: CDR1 MNHEY, CDR2 SMNVEV (reference sequence). V gave up 4 bases and J gave up 2 bases; unmatched junction bases: 5. The CDR3 length is 14 residues.

The rearrangement uses TRBV10-3 and TRBJ1-3, with D perhaps matching TRBD1 (6 bases). Trimming removed 3 bases from V and 3 bases from J, with 12 bases in between. The CDR3 extends over 15 amino acids. Looked up from germline, CDR1 is ENHRY and CDR2 is SYGVKD. This CDR3 is CAISEGTTYGNTIYF. The CDR3 nucleotides are TGTGCCATCAGTGAAGGGACAACCTATGGAAACACCATATATTTT.

The chain has TRBV7-2 and TRBJ1-2; 10 bases are shared with TRBD1. The CDR3 extends over 13 amino acids. The germline CDR1 and CDR2 sequences are SGHTA and FQGNSA. J was trimmed by 6 bases and V by 5 bases; bases with no gene match: 3. This chain's CDR3 is CASSLGTGDGYTF. Written as DNA, the CDR3 is TGTGCCAGCAGCCTTGGGACAGGGGATGGCTACACCTTC.

This chain joins TRBV7-2 and TRBJ2-5, with 13 bases matching TRBD2. The CDR3 spans 16 residues. Trimming cost V 2 bases and J 5 bases; bases outside gene matches: 5. CDR1 SGHTA and CDR2 FQGNSA come from the germline V gene. The DNA of the CDR3 is TGTGCCAGCAGCTTACCACTGACTAGCGGGGGGGAGACCCAGTACTTC. This translates into CASSLPLTSGGETQYF.